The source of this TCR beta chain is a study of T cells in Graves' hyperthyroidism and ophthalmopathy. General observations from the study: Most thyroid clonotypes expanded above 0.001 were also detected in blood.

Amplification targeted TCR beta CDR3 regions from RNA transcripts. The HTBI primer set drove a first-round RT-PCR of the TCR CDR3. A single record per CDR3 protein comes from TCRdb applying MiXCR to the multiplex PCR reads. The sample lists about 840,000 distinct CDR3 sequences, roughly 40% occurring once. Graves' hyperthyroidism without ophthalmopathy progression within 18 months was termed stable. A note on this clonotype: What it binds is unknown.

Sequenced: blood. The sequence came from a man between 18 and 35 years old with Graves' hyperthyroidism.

This CDR3 is CASSPGTSGTGDQYF. The CDR3 DNA reads as TGTGCCAGCAGTCCCGGGACTAGCGGGACGGGAGACCAGTACTTC. The chain is built from TRBV6-5 and TRBJ2-7; 13 bases line up with TRBD2. This CDR3 comprises 15 residues. J lost 10 bases, V lost 5 bases, and 11 bases had no gene match. Germline-derived CDR1 and CDR2 are MNHEY and SVGAGI.